This TCR beta chain appears in the sequencing data of a study of control samples from healthy donors and cancer patients. Clones were read by immunoSEQ multiplex PCR, and TCRdb kept only the in-frame ones, dropping some. The data hold about 150,000 clones, with 70% to 90% observed a single time. Trimming took off 4 bases at V and 5 bases at J, with 14 bases between the two ends. The germline gives CDR1 MGHRA, CDR2 YSYEKL. This CDR3 spans 15 amino acids. The sample taken for sequencing was blood. The sequence came from a man between 18 and 35 years old in good health. The chain joins TRBV4-1 to TRBJ2-2; D is perhaps TRBD1 or TRBD2 (5 bases each). In DNA form, the CDR3 reads TGCGCCAGCAGCCCCGGGACCCCAATAACCGGGGAGCTGTTTTTT. This translates into CASSPGTPITGELFF.